This TCR beta chain came from a study of control samples from healthy donors and cancer patients. V dropped 6 bases and J dropped 4 bases, with 9 bases sitting between them. The CDR3 sequence is 12 residues long. Profiling relied on immunoSEQ multiplex PCR, and the TCRdb table lists in-frame clones only, not all of them. The data hold roughly 180,000 clones, with more than 85% observed a single time. The sequence was collected from a woman in her thirties or forties in good health. The genes are TRBV12-3 or TRBV12-4 and TRBJ1-1; tentatively, D is TRBD1 (6 bases). The source material was blood. The CDR3 bases are TGTGCCAGCAGCACAGGGATCACTGAAGCTTTCTTT. Residues: CASSTGITEAFF.